The 14 T cell receptor beta chains in this list originate from one sample, sequenced in a study of blood T cell repertoires in COVID-19. Method: immunoSEQ multiplex PCR; TCRdb's copy keeps in-frame clones and lacks some. The table records roughly 66,000 clones, approximately 90% of them present only once. Material for sequencing was peripheral blood. The receptors derive from a human donor in a cohort sampled during active COVID-19.

This chain uses TRBV28 with TRBJ2-5; the match to TRBD1 covers 8 bases. V dropped 8 bases and J dropped 4; count of bases not matched to a gene: 6. Germline V gene data show CDR1 as MDHEN and CDR2 as SYDVKM. CDR3 length: 13 residues. CDR3 sequence (DNA): TGTGCCAGCTGGCAGGGGGCAGTAGAGACCCAGTACTTC. This sequence encodes CASWQGAVETQYF.

This clone was recorded a few times. The rearrangement uses TRBV6-2 or TRBV6-3 and TRBJ1-5; 7 bases align to TRBD1. The CDR3 is 14 amino acids. CDR1 is MNHEY and CDR2 is SVGEGT in the germline V gene. V lost 6 bases to trimming and J lost 5 bases; unmatched junction nucleotides: 7. For the CDR3, the DNA is TGTGCCAGCAGCTATGGACAGGACTATCAGCCCCAGCATTTT. Its protein is CASSYGQDYQPQHF.

This chain joins TRBV7-9 and TRBJ2-3, with D perhaps matching TRBD2 (5 bases). The CDR3 extends over 13 amino acids. Trimming took off 4 bases at V and 4 bases at J, with 9 bases between the two ends. The germline V gene has CDR1 SEHNR and CDR2 FQNEAQ (reference sequence). The CDR3, as DNA: TGTGCCAGCAGCTCGTCGGGGTCAGATACGCAGTATTTT. Translated: CASSSSGSDTQYF.

The V gene is TRBV19, the J gene TRBJ1-2; 7 positions agree with TRBD1. Looked up from germline, CDR1 is LNHDA and CDR2 is SQIVND (reference sequence). V was pared by 9 bases and J by 3 bases, with 16 bases of the junction left unmatched. This CDR3 is built from 16 residues. CDR3 region: CASRHSGGGQYYGYTF. The CDR3 bases are TGTGCCAGCCGACATAGCGGGGGGGGACAGTACTATGGCTACACCTTC.

The J gene is TRBJ1-2, the V gene TRBV25-1, with 9 positions matching TRBD1. J gave up 8 bases and V 1 base, and 8 bases lay outside the gene matches. Germline assignment: CDR1 MGHDK and CDR2 SYGVNS. The CDR3 is 15 amino acids. CDR3 loop: CASSEFNRGREGYTF. DNA for the CDR3: TGTGCCAGCAGTGAATTTAACAGGGGGCGCGAGGGCTACACCTTC.

V is TRBV7-6 and J is TRBJ1-2; the D gene is possibly TRBD1 (5 bases). The CDR3 consists of 13 residues. V shed 4 bases and J shed 8 bases, with 14 bases lying between them. Germline CDR1 is SGHVS and CDR2 is FNYEAQ. The CDR3 is CASSSRAGRGYTF. The CDR3 DNA is TGTGCCAGCAGCTCGAGGGCAGGGAGGGGCTACACCTTC.

This clone was seen at least ten times. The CDR3 region is CASSFYSGANVLTF. DNA for the CDR3: TGTGCCAGCAGCTTCTACTCTGGGGCCAACGTCCTGACTTTC. V usage is TRBV5-4 and J usage is TRBJ2-6; no definite D call. The CDR3 is made up of 14 amino acids. Trimming removed 2 bases at V and 0 bases at J, with 3 bases between. Germline V gene data show CDR1 as SGHNT and CDR2 as YYREEE (reference sequence).

The chain joins TRBV18 to TRBJ2-2; 7 bases align to TRBD1. Germline-derived CDR1 and CDR2 are KGHSH and LQKENI. V lost 4 bases and J lost 3; bases outside the gene matches: 8. The CDR3 runs 16 residues. CDR3 coding DNA: TGTGCCAGCTCACGCCTAACAGGGGTGGACACCGGGGAGCTGTTTTTT. Encoded protein: CASSRLTGVDTGELFF. Complete variable domain (other parts from reference TRBV18 and TRBJ2-2): NAGVMQNPRHLVRRRGQEARLRCSPMKGHSHVYWYRQLPEEGLKFMVYLQKENIIDESGMPKERFSAEFPKEGPSILRIQQVVRGDSAAYFCASSRLTGVDTGELFFGEGSRLTVL.

This chain uses TRBV7-9 with TRBJ1-2, with a possible D match to TRBD1 (5 bases). The CDR3 is 15 amino acids. The ends were cut back, 1 base at V and 5 bases at J, with 14 bases in the middle. From germline, CDR1 is SEHNR and CDR2 FQNEAQ (reference sequence). The CDR3 sequence: CASSLVQGLGYGYTF. The CDR3 DNA follows: TGTGCCAGCAGCTTAGTCCAGGGACTGGGGTATGGCTACACCTTC.

The CDR3 loop reads CASSPVSAEQYF. The DNA of the CDR3 is TGTGCCAGCTCACCAGTAAGCGCCGAGCAGTACTTC. The chain has TRBV18 and TRBJ2-7; no firm D call. Germline CDR1 and CDR2: KGHSH and LQKENI. The CDR3 totals 12 residues. Trimming removed 2 bases from V and 6 bases from J, with 8 bases in between. Full variable domain (remainder filled in from reference TRBV18 and TRBJ2-7): NAGVMQNPRHLVRRRGQEARLRCSPMKGHSHVYWYRQLPEEGLKFMVYLQKENIIDESGMPKERFSAEFPKEGPSILRIQQVVRGDSAAYFCASSPVSAEQYFGPGTRLTVT.

This clone showed up just a few times. This chain connects TRBV6-2 or TRBV6-3 to TRBJ2-7; TRBD1 agrees at 8 bases. V lost 4 bases, J lost 3 bases, and 11 bases stayed unmatched. There are 16 residues in the CDR3. Germline V lookup: CDR1 MNHEY, CDR2 SVGEGT. CDR3 residues: CASSSAPGGAGYEQYF. CDR3 coding DNA: TGTGCCAGCAGTTCCGCGCCAGGGGGCGCGGGCTACGAGCAGTACTTC.

This chain uses TRBV5-4 with TRBJ2-3, with 13 positions matching TRBD2. Germline V CDR1 and CDR2: SGHNT, YYREEE (reference sequence). This CDR3 is built from 17 residues. V gave up 4 bases and J gave up 1 base; unmatched junction bases: 6. The CDR3 protein is CASSMGLAGWGTDTQYF. CDR3 in DNA: TGTGCCAGCAGCATGGGACTAGCGGGGTGGGGCACAGATACGCAGTATTTT.

The genes are TRBV28 and TRBJ2-1, with 12 positions matching TRBD1. CDR3 length equals 16 residues. Germline loops: CDR1 MDHEN, CDR2 SYDVKM. After removal of 2 bases from V and 9 bases from J, the junction contained 8 bases not matched to a gene. The CDR3 DNA sequence: TGTGCCAGCAGTTTAGAGGGACAGGGGGCGCAGGGTGAGCAGTTCTTC. Translation gives CASSLEGQGAQGEQFF.

The chain has TRBV5-1 and TRBJ2-5; D perhaps matches TRBD2 (6 bases). Trimming stripped 7 bases from V and 2 bases from J, with 18 bases between. Looked up from germline, CDR1 is SGHRS and CDR2 is YFSETQ. The CDR3 length is 15 residues. The CDR3 spells CASGSLTGGQETQYF. In nucleotides, the CDR3 is TGCGCCAGCGGGTCACTTACCGGGGGACAAGAGACCCAGTACTTC.